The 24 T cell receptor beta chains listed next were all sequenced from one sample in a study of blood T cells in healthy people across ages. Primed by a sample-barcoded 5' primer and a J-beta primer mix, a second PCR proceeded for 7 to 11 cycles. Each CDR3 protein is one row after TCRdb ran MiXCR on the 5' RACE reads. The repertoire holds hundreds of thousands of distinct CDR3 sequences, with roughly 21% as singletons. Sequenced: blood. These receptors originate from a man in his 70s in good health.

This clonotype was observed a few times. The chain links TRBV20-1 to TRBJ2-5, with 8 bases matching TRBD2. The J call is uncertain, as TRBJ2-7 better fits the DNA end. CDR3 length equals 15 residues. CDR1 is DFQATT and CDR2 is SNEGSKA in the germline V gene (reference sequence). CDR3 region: CSAFNERERTYEQYF. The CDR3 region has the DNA TGCAGTGCTTTTAACGAGCGGGAGCGCACCTACGAGCAGTACTTC.

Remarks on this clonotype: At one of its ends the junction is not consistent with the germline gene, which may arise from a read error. CDR3 protein: CVSSAGQGYNEQFF. CDR3 nucleotides: TGTGTCAGCAGTGCGGGACAGGGGTACAATGAGCAGTTCTTC. This chain connects TRBV12-3 or TRBV12-4 to TRBJ2-1, with TRBD1 matching over 10 bases. The CDR3 extends over 14 amino acids.

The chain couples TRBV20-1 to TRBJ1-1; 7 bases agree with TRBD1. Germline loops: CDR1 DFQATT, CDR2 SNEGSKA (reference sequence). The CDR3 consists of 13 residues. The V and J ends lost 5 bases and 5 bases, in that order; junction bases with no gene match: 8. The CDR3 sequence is CSAPPGTATEAFF. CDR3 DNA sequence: TGCAGTGCTCCCCCTGGGACAGCTACTGAAGCTTTCTTT.

The CDR3, as DNA: TGTGCCAGCAGTGAAGGGTATCCAACCCAGTTCTTC. Translation gives CASSEGYPTQFF. J is TRBJ2-1 and V is TRBV6-1; D is ambiguous. The CDR3 runs to 12 residues. Germline V lookup: CDR1 MNHNS, CDR2 SASEGT. V dropped 1 base and J dropped 13 bases, with 11 bases sitting between them.

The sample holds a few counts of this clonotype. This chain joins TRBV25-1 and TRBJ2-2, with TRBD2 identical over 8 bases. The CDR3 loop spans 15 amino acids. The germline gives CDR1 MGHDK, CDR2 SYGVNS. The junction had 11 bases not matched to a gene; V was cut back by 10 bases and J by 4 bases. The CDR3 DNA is TGTGCCACCAGGGCATTCAGCGGGAGCACCGGGGAGCTGTTTTTT. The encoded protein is CATRAFSGSTGELFF. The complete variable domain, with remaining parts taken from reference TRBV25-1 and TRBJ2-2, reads EADIYQTPRYLVIGTGKKITLECSQTMGHDKMYWYQQDPGMELHLIHYSYGVNSTEKGDLSSESTVSRIRTEHFPLTLESARPSHTSQYLCATRAFSGSTGELFFGEGSRLTVL.

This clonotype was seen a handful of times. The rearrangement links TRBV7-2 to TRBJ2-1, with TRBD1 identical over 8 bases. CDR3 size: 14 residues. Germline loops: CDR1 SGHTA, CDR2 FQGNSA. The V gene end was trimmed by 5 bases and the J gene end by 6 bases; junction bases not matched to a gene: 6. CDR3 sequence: CASSLRQGSNEQFF. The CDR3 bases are TGTGCCAGCAGCCTCAGACAGGGGAGCAATGAGCAGTTCTTC. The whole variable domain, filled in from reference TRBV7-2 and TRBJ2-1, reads GAGVSQSPSNKVTEKGKDVELRCDPISGHTALYWYRQSLGQGLEFLIYFQGNSAPDKSGLPSDRFSAERTGGSVSTLTIQRTQQEDSAVYLCASSLRQGSNEQFFGPGTRLTVL.

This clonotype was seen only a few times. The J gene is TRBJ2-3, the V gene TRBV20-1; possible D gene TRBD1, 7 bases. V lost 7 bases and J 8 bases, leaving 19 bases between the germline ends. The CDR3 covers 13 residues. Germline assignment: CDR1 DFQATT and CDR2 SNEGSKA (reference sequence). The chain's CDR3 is CSVRDRDGGTQYF. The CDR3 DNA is TGCAGTGTCCGTGACAGGGACGGGGGTACGCAGTATTTT.

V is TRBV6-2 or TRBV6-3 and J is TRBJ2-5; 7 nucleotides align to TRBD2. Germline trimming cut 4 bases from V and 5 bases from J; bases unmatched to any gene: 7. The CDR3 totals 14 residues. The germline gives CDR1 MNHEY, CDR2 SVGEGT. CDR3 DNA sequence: TGTGCCAGCAGTTCCGGGACTACCGTGGAGACCCAGTACTTC. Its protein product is CASSSGTTVETQYF.

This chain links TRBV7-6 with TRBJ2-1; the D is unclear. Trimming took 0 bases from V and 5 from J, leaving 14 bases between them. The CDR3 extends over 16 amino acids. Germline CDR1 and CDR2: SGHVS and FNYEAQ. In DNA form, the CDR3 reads TGTGCCAGCAGCTTAGCCCCTAACCGAAACAACAATGAGCAGTTCTTC. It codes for CASSLAPNRNNNEQFF.

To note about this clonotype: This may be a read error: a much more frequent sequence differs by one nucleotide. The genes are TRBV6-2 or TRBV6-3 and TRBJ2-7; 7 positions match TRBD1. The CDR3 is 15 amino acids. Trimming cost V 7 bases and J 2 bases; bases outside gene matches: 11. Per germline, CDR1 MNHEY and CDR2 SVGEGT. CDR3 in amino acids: CASNTEGTVTYEQYF. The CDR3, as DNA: TGTGCCAGCAATACTGAGGGGACAGTCACCTACGAGCAGTACTTC.

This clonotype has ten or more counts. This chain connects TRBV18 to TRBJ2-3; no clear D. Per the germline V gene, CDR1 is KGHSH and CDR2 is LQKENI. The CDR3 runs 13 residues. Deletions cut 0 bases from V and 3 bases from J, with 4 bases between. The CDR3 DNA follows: TGTGCCAGCTCACCACCGCTTACAGATACGCAGTATTTT. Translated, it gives CASSPPLTDTQYF.

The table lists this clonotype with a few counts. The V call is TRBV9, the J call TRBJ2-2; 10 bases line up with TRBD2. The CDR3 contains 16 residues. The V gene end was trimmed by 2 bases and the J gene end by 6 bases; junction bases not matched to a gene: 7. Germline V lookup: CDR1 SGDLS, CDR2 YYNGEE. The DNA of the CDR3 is TGTGCCAGCAGCGTTACGCAGCGGGGGGGGGCCGGGGAGCTGTTTTTT. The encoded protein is CASSVTQRGGAGELFF.

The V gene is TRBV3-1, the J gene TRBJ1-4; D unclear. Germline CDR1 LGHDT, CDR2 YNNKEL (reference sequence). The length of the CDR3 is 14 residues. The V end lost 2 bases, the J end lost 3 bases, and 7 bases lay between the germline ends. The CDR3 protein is CASSQQVANEKLFF. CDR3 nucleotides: TGTGCCAGCAGCCAACAGGTAGCTAATGAAAAACTGTTTTTT.

The CDR3 DNA sequence: TGTGCCAGCTCACAGGTAACCTTGAACACTGAAGCTTTCTTT. It yields the protein CASSQVTLNTEAFF. This chain connects TRBV18 to TRBJ1-1, with D unresolved. The germline V and J ends were trimmed by 4 bases and 0 bases, with 9 bases remaining between them. The CDR3 sequence is 14 residues long. Per the germline V gene, CDR1 is KGHSH and CDR2 is LQKENI.

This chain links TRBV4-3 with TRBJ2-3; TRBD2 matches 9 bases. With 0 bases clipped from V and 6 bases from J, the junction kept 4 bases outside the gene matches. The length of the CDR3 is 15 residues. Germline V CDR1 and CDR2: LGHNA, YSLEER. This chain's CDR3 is CASSQEGAGGDTQYF. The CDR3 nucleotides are TGCGCCAGCAGCCAAGAAGGCGCGGGGGGGGATACGCAGTATTTT.

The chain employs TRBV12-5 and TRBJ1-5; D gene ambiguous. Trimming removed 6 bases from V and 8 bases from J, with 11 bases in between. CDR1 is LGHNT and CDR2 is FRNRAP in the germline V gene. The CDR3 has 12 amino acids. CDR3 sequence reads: CASGTPPEPQHF. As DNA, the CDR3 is TGTGCTAGTGGCACCCCCCCGGAGCCCCAGCATTTT.

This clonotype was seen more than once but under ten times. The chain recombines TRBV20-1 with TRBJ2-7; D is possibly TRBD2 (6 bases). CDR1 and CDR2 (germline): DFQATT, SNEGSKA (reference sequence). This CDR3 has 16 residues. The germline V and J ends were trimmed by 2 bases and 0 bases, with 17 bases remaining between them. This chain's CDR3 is CSARKPAGAGSYEQYF. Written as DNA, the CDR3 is TGCAGTGCTAGAAAACCAGCGGGCGCAGGCTCCTACGAGCAGTACTTC.

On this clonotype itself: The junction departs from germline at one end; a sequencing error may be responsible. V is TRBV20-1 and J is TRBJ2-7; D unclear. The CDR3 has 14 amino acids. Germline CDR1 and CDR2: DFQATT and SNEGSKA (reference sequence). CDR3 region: CSATADGKTYKQYF. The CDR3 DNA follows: TGCAGTGCTACCGCGGACGGAAAGACCTACAAGCAGTACTTC.

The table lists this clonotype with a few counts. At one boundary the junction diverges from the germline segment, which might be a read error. CDR3 DNA: TGCAGCGCTAGAGATCCGAGAGCCTACGAGCAGTACTTC. Translated, it gives CSARDPRAYEQYF. The chain recombines TRBV20-1 with TRBJ2-7; no firm D call. This CDR3 contains 13 residues. Germline V gives CDR1 DFQATT, CDR2 SNEGSKA (reference sequence).

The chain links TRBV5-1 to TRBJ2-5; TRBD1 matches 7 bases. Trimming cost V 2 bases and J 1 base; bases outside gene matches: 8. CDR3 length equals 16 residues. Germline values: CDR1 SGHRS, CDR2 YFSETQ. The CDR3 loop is CASSFPPGQTQETQYF. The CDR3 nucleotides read TGCGCCAGCAGCTTTCCCCCGGGACAGACCCAAGAGACCCAGTACTTC. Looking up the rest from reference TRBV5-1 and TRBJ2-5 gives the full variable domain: KAGVTQTPRYLIKTRGQQVTLSCSPISGHRSVSWYQQTPGQGLQFLFEYFSETQRNKGNFPGRFSGRQFSNSRSEMNVSTLELGDSALYLCASSFPPGQTQETQYFGPGTRLLVL.

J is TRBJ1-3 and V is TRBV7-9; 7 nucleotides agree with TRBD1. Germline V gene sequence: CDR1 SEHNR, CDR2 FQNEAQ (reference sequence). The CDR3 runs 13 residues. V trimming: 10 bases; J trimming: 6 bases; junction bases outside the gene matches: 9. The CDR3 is CANGQDLENTIYF. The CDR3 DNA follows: TGTGCCAACGGACAGGACCTTGAAAACACCATATATTTT.

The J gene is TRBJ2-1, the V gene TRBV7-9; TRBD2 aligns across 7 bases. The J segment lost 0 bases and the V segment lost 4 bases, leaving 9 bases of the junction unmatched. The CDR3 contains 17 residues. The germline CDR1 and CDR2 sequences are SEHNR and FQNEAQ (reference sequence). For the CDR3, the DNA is TGTGCCAGCAGCTCTACCGGGACTAAGAGCTCCTACAATGAGCAGTTCTTC. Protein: CASSSTGTKSSYNEQFF.

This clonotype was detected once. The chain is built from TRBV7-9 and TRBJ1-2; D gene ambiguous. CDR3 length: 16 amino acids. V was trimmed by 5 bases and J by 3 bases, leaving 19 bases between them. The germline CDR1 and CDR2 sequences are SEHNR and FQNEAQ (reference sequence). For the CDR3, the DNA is TGTGCCAGCAGCATCACGAGCCCCCAAGGGTACTATGGCTACACCTTC. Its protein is CASSITSPQGYYGYTF.

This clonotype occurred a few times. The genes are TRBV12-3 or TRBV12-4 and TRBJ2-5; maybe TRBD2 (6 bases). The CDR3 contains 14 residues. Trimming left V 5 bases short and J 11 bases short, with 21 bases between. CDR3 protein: CASSPGGGLLQQYF. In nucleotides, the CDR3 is TGTGCCAGCAGTCCCGGTGGAGGGTTATTACAGCAGTACTTC.